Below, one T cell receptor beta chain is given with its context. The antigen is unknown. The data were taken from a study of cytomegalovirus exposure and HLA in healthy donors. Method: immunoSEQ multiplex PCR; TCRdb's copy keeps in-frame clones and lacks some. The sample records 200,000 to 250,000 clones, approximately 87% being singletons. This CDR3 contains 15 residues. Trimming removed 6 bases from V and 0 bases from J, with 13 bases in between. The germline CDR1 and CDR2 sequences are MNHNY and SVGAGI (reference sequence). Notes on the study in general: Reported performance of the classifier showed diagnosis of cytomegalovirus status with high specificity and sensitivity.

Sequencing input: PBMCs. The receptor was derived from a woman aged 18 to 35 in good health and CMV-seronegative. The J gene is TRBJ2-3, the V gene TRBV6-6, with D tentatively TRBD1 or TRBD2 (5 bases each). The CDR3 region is CASRSGTGSTDTQYF. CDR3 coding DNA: TGTGCCAGCAGATCCGGGACGGGGAGCACAGATACGCAGTATTTT.